The text below deals with one T cell receptor (beta chain). This record comes from a study of T cell responses to AZD1222 COVID-19 vaccine. Looked up from germline, CDR1 is SGHDN and CDR2 is FVKESK. CDR3 length: 14 residues. Trimming removed 5 bases at V and 10 bases at J, with 15 bases between. Generated by immunoSEQ multiplex PCR, the TCRdb table keeps only in-frame clones and is missing some. The sample lists around 150,000 clones; more than 80% were seen once. The rearrangement links TRBV14 to TRBJ1-6; maybe TRBD1 (6 bases). The TCR comes from an adult who received the AZD1222 COVID-19 vaccine. The sequences come from peripheral blood, collected 28 days after the second AZD1222 dose. The CDR3, as DNA: TGTGCCAGCAGCGCAGGGGTTCGGCAATCACCCCTCCACTTT. Amino acid sequence: CASSAGVRQSPLHF.